Detailed here is one TCR beta chain. The antigen is unknown. These data come from a study of blood T cells in healthy people across ages. The people who gave samples were healthy Caucasians from Russia, aged roughly 6 to 90. This CDR3 contains 13 residues. Trimming took 6 bases from V and 3 from J, leaving 12 bases between them. Study-wide points: A roughly linear fall in TCR beta diversity per million T cells was seen with increasing age. PBMC samples, being unsorted, prevented any conclusive comparison of naive and antigen-experienced cells.

Primed by a sample-barcoded 5' primer and a J-beta primer mix, a second PCR proceeded for roughly 7 to 12 cycles. Unique molecular identifiers of 12 random nucleotides labeled each cDNA. TCRdb analysed the 5' RACE reads with MiXCR anew, one entry per CDR3 protein. The top ten clones hold about a sixth of a sample with 590,000 or so distinct CDR3 sequences, about 30% of them seen once. The gene calls are TRBV12-3 or TRBV12-4 and TRBJ2-7; D is undetermined. The clonotype originates from a woman aged 80 or older in good health. The sequenced material came from blood. CDR3 sequence: CASSERTVYEQYF. CDR3 coding DNA: TGTGCCAGCAGCGAAAGGACGGTCTACGAGCAGTACTTC.